These T cell receptor beta chains were read from a single sample in a study of T cells after yellow fever vaccination. MiXCR, applied by TCRdb to the 5' RACE reads, yields one record per CDR3 protein. The sample shows hundreds of thousands of distinct CDR3 sequences, 20% to 25% of them seen only once. This sample comprised PBMCs, obtained 20 to 25 days after the first yellow fever vaccination. Source of these receptors: a man aged 18 to 30 who received the YFV17D yellow fever vaccine. CDR3s include the opening cysteine and the closing phenylalanine or tryptophan. Fields, in order: D gene, clone size, J gene, V gene, CDR3 DNA, CDR3 protein. D genes are given only for firm matches. A row's size may be missing; if present it is once, few, many or a size class.

d_call: NA; clone_size: NA; j_call: TRBJ1-4; v_call: TRBV9; cdr3_nt: TGTGCCAGCAGCGCATTCGTCGGGGGGGCAGCTAATGAAAAACTGTTTTTT; cdr3_aa: CASSAFVGGAANEKLFF
d_call: TRBD2; clone_size: NA; j_call: TRBJ2-1; v_call: TRBV20-1; cdr3_nt: TGCAGTGCTAGATCCGGGACTAGCGGGGGGATTAGCTCCTACAATGAGCAGTTCTTC; cdr3_aa: CSARSGTSGGISSYNEQFF
d_call: NA; clone_size: NA; j_call: TRBJ2-7; v_call: TRBV19; cdr3_nt: TGTGCCAGTAGTCTGGGGATCAGCTACGAGCAGTACTTC; cdr3_aa: CASSLGISYEQYF
d_call: TRBD1; clone_size: NA; j_call: TRBJ1-2; v_call: TRBV20-1; cdr3_nt: TGCGTCCTTTGGGAGGGGGCTAGCTACACCTTC; cdr3_aa: CVLWEGASYTF
d_call: NA; clone_size: NA; j_call: TRBJ1-4; v_call: TRBV20-1; cdr3_nt: TGCAGTGTCGTGCTTTTGGGGGCCTCTGCGGCTAATGAAAAACTGTTTTTT; cdr3_aa: CSVVLLGASAANEKLFF
d_call: TRBD1; clone_size: NA; j_call: TRBJ1-6; v_call: TRBV4-3; cdr3_nt: TGCGCCAGCAGCCAAGGGGCCCAGGGGGCTGGGATTTCACCCCTCCACTTT; cdr3_aa: CASSQGAQGAGISPLHF
d_call: NA; clone_size: NA; j_call: TRBJ2-1; v_call: TRBV7-2; cdr3_nt: TGTGCCACCACCCGATCCTATGAGCAGTTCTTC; cdr3_aa: CATTRSYEQFF
d_call: NA; clone_size: few; j_call: TRBJ2-2; v_call: TRBV10-3; cdr3_nt: TGTGCCATCAGTGCCACCTCGAGAACGAACACCGGGGAGCTGTTTTTT; cdr3_aa: CAISATSRTNTGELFF
d_call: TRBD1; clone_size: NA; j_call: TRBJ2-7; v_call: TRBV2; cdr3_nt: TGTGCCAGCAGCACCTACTTAACCGGGACAGGGAACGAGCAGTACTTC; cdr3_aa: CASSTYLTGTGNEQYF
d_call: NA; clone_size: few; j_call: TRBJ2-3; v_call: TRBV7-9; cdr3_nt: TGTGCCAGCAGCGTGGGAGAGAATGAGGGCACAGATACGCAGTATTTT; cdr3_aa: CASSVGENEGTDTQYF
d_call: TRBD2; clone_size: NA; j_call: TRBJ2-5; v_call: TRBV7-8; cdr3_nt: TGTGCCACCGCACTAGCGGGGGGGATGGAGACCCAGTACTTC; cdr3_aa: CATALAGGMETQYF
d_call: TRBD1; clone_size: NA; j_call: TRBJ1-2; v_call: TRBV5-8; cdr3_nt: TGTGCCAGCAGCTTGGCCAAGACAGGGAGAGGCTACACCTTC; cdr3_aa: CASSLAKTGRGYTF
d_call: NA; clone_size: NA; j_call: TRBJ1-4; v_call: TRBV28; cdr3_nt: TGTGCCAGCAGTGGGGACGGGGCCCCCAATGAAAAACTGTTTTTT; cdr3_aa: CASSGDGAPNEKLFF
d_call: NA; clone_size: NA; j_call: TRBJ1-1; v_call: TRBV20-1; cdr3_nt: TGCAGTGCGAAGGCCGGGACAACCCCGGGGACTGAAGCTTTCTTT; cdr3_aa: CSAKAGTTPGTEAFF
d_call: NA; clone_size: NA; j_call: TRBJ2-5; v_call: TRBV7-2; cdr3_nt: TGTGCCAGCAGCCCCGCCGCCCCAAGGCGGACCCAGTACTTC; cdr3_aa: CASSPAAPRRTQYF
d_call: NA; clone_size: few; j_call: TRBJ2-5; v_call: TRBV18; cdr3_nt: TGTGCCAGCTCACCTGATTCGGGAAAAGAGACCCAGTACTTC; cdr3_aa: CASSPDSGKETQYF
d_call: NA; clone_size: NA; j_call: TRBJ2-1; v_call: TRBV7-9; cdr3_nt: TGTGCCAGCAGCTTAGACCAGGGAGGCGTACTGGGGTTCTTC; cdr3_aa: CASSLDQGGVLGFF
d_call: NA; clone_size: NA; j_call: TRBJ2-7; v_call: TRBV3-1; cdr3_nt: TGTGCCAGCAGCCAAGGAGTCCCAGCCTACGAGCAGTACTTC; cdr3_aa: CASSQGVPAYEQYF
d_call: TRBD1; clone_size: NA; j_call: TRBJ2-7; v_call: TRBV4-3; cdr3_nt: TGCGCCAGCAGCCAAGAAAGACAGGGACCCTACGAGCAGTACTTC; cdr3_aa: CASSQERQGPYEQYF
d_call: NA; clone_size: NA; j_call: TRBJ1-6; v_call: TRBV7-2; cdr3_nt: TGTGCCAGCAGGGGAGAGGGTGGTTCACCCCTCCACTTT; cdr3_aa: CASRGEGGSPLHF
d_call: NA; clone_size: many; j_call: TRBJ1-2; v_call: TRBV4-1; cdr3_nt: TGCGCCAGCAGCCAAGCTGCGTTGGTCCCCTCCTATGGCTACACCTTC; cdr3_aa: CASSQAALVPSYGYTF
d_call: NA; clone_size: many; j_call: TRBJ2-5; v_call: TRBV12-3/TRBV12-4; cdr3_nt: TGTGCCAGCAGCCCGGCAGAAGAGACCCAGTACTTC; cdr3_aa: CASSPAEETQYF
d_call: NA; clone_size: NA; j_call: TRBJ2-3; v_call: TRBV5-1; cdr3_nt: TGCGCCAGCAGCTTCCCAGGGTTTGATACGCAGTATTTT; cdr3_aa: CASSFPGFDTQYF
d_call: TRBD1; clone_size: few; j_call: TRBJ2-2; v_call: TRBV20-1; cdr3_nt: TGCAGTGCCAAATTAACAGGGGGGTACACCGGGGAGCTGTTTTTT; cdr3_aa: CSAKLTGGYTGELFF
d_call: NA; clone_size: NA; j_call: TRBJ1-6; v_call: TRBV20-1; cdr3_nt: TGCAGTGCTAGAGTCGTGGAAGGTTCACCCCTCCACTTT; cdr3_aa: CSARVVEGSPLHF
d_call: TRBD2; clone_size: NA; j_call: TRBJ2-1; v_call: TRBV4-2; cdr3_nt: TGTGCCAGCAGCCTTAAAGCGGGGGGGCCATCGGTGCAGTTCTTC; cdr3_aa: CASSLKAGGPSVQFF
d_call: NA; clone_size: NA; j_call: TRBJ1-2; v_call: TRBV6-5; cdr3_nt: TGTGCCAGCAGTTACTCCGGTGCGATTAACTATGGCTACACCTTC; cdr3_aa: CASSYSGAINYGYTF
d_call: TRBD2; clone_size: few; j_call: TRBJ2-1; v_call: TRBV5-1; cdr3_nt: TGCGCCAGCAGCCGGCTAGCGGGGGGGATATCGGGTGAGCAGTTCTTC; cdr3_aa: CASSRLAGGISGEQFF
d_call: NA; clone_size: few; j_call: TRBJ1-5; v_call: TRBV6-1; cdr3_nt: TGTGCCAGCGGACGGCGCAGGAGCAATCAGCCCCAGCATTTT; cdr3_aa: CASGRRRSNQPQHF
d_call: TRBD1; clone_size: few; j_call: TRBJ1-6; v_call: TRBV5-8; cdr3_nt: TGTGCCAGCAGCGGGATACCACAGGGGCTTGGTTATAATTCACCCCTCCACTTT; cdr3_aa: CASSGIPQGLGYNSPLHF
d_call: TRBD1; clone_size: NA; j_call: TRBJ1-4; v_call: TRBV5-6; cdr3_nt: TGTGCCAGCAGTTCTCTTGAGTCGGGACAGGGGACGGAAAAACTGTTTTTT; cdr3_aa: CASSSLESGQGTEKLFF